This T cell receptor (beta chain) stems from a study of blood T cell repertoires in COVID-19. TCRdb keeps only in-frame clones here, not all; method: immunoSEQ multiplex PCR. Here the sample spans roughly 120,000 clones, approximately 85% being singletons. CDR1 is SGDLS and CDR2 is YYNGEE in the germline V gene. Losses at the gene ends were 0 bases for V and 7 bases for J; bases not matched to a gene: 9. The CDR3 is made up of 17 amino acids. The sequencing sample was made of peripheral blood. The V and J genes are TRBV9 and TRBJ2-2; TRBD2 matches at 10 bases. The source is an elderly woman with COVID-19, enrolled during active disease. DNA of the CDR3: TGTGCCAGCAGCGTAGGGCTAGCGGGAGCCCCCGGCGGGGAGCTGTTTTTT. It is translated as CASSVGLAGAPGGELFF.